Below, 24 T cell receptor beta chains from the same sample are listed, as sequenced in a study of OX40 agonist ivuxolimab in advanced cancers. This table comes from immunoSEQ multiplex PCR, and its TCRdb copy is limited to in-frame clones, with some not included. The repertoire holds fewer than 30,000 clones, with almost 90% as singletons. The material was CD4+ or CD8+ T cells sorted from blood, obtained in a trial of the OX40 agonist ivuxolimab. These receptor sequences come from an adult with an advanced solid tumor such as melanoma, head and neck, liver or kidney cancer.

The genes are TRBV6-1 and TRBJ2-6, with D unclear. Germline V gene lookup returns CDR1 MNHNS and CDR2 SASEGT. The CDR3 extends over 15 amino acids. Deletions cut 2 bases from V and 2 bases from J, with 7 bases between. The CDR3 nucleotides are TGTGCCAGCAGTGAAAAAGGGACTGGGGCCAACGTCCTGACTTTC. This codes for CASSEKGTGANVLTF.

V gene TRBV7-3 combines with J gene TRBJ1-1; D is ambiguous. The length of the CDR3 is 13 residues. Germline V gives CDR1 SGHTA, CDR2 FQGTGA. V gave up 3 bases and J gave up 4 bases, with 9 bases separating them. As DNA, the CDR3 is TGTGCCAGCAGCTTGTTACACGGCACTGAAGCTTTCTTT. Residues: CASSLLHGTEAFF.

The chain has TRBV9 and TRBJ1-6; D ambiguous. The V and J ends lost 4 bases and 8 bases respectively, with 13 bases between them. CDR3 size: 14 residues. CDR1 and CDR2 (germline): SGDLS, YYNGEE. CDR3: CASSLRTEDSPLHF. CDR3 nucleotide sequence: TGTGCCAGCAGCCTACGGACCGAGGATTCACCCCTCCACTTT.

The rearrangement joins TRBV5-3 to TRBJ2-2; D ambiguous. TRBV5-3 is placed among ORFs of uncertain function. Trimming stripped 7 bases from V and 4 bases from J, with 11 bases between. This CDR3 spans 13 amino acids. This chain's CDR3 is CARALSSTGELFF. For the CDR3, the DNA is TGTGCCAGAGCACTATCCAGCACCGGGGAGCTGTTTTTT.

The rearrangement joins TRBV28 to TRBJ1-1; D is unclear. CDR3 length: 11 residues. The V and J ends lost 7 bases and 11 bases respectively, with 14 bases between them. Germline assignment: CDR1 MDHEN and CDR2 SYDVKM. Written as DNA, the CDR3 is TGTGCCAGCACCCCTGGTGGGAACGCTTTCTTT. Protein sequence: CASTPGGNAFF.

The chain joins TRBV19 to TRBJ1-2; TRBD1 agrees at 12 bases. The CDR3 is 14 amino acids. Germline CDR1 is LNHDA and CDR2 is SQIVND (reference sequence). V lost 6 bases, J lost 7 bases, and 6 bases stayed unmatched. The CDR3 DNA follows: TGTGCCAGTAGAGTCGGGACAGGGGGCACTGGCTACACCTTC. Protein sequence: CASRVGTGGTGYTF. The variable domain in full, completed from reference TRBV19 and TRBJ1-2, reads DGGITQSPKYLFRKEGQNVTLSCEQNLNHDAMYWYRQDPGQGLRLIYYSQIVNDFQKGDIAEGYSVSREKKESFPLTVTSAQKNPTAFYLCASRVGTGGTGYTFGSGTRLTVV.

This rearrangement joins TRBV6-5 to TRBJ2-1, with 8 bases lining up with TRBD1. V dropped 8 bases and J dropped 5; count of bases not matched to a gene: 8. This CDR3 region has 14 residues. The germline V gene encodes CDR1 MNHEY and CDR2 SVGAGI. CDR3 sequence reads: CASGAGGPNNEQFF. The CDR3 region has the DNA TGTGCCAGCGGCGCAGGGGGCCCAAACAATGAGCAGTTCTTC.

The chain combines TRBV7-8 with TRBJ2-4, with D uncertain. The CDR3 consists of 15 residues. Looked up from germline, CDR1 is SGHVS and CDR2 is FQNEAQ. Trimming removed 2 bases from V and 5 bases from J, with 13 bases in between. The CDR3 DNA sequence: TGTGCCAGCAGCTTATCGGCAGGTCCTGAAAACATTCAGTACTTC. This codes for CASSLSAGPENIQYF.

The V gene is TRBV7-9, the J gene TRBJ2-1; D remains unclear. The V gene lost 5 bases and the J gene lost 6 bases, with 14 bases spanning the gap. Germline CDR1 reads SEHNR; CDR2 reads FQNEAQ (reference sequence). The CDR3 loop spans 14 amino acids. The CDR3 nucleotides are TGTGCCAGCAGCCCCAGTCCCGGTTTCAATGAGCAGTTCTTC. This codes for CASSPSPGFNEQFF.

The gene calls are TRBV7-9 and TRBJ2-7; D is undetermined. V was pared by 4 bases and J by 0 bases, with 4 bases between. The germline V gene encodes CDR1 SEHNR and CDR2 FQNEAQ (reference sequence). There are 12 residues in the CDR3. In DNA, the CDR3 is TGTGCCAGCAGCTACAGCTCCTACGAGCAGTACTTC. Amino acid sequence: CASSYSSYEQYF.

The chain joins TRBV27 to TRBJ1-5, with D perhaps TRBD1 (5 bases). Germline CDR1 is MNHEY and CDR2 is SMNVEV (reference sequence). V was shortened by 3 bases and J by 4 bases, with 10 bases between the two germline ends. This CDR3 region has 14 residues. The CDR3 bases are TGTGCCAGCAGTTTTATCGGGGGGAATCAGCCCCAGCATTTT. This translates into CASSFIGGNQPQHF.

J is TRBJ1-1 and V is TRBV30; D may be TRBD1 (5 bases). Per the germline V gene, CDR1 is GTSNPN and CDR2 is SVGIG (reference sequence). The CDR3 totals 14 residues. V lost 0 bases, J lost 0 bases, and 8 bases lay in between. The CDR3 DNA is TGTGCCTGGAGTGTAACAGGAATGAACACTGAAGCTTTCTTT. It codes for CAWSVTGMNTEAFF.

CDR3 in DNA: TGTGCCAGCAGTTTTTCAGGGGCTAAAGATACGCAGTATTTT. Translated, it gives CASSFSGAKDTQYF. The chain employs TRBV25-1 and TRBJ2-3, with D perhaps TRBD1 (6 bases). V was trimmed by 5 bases and J by 5 bases, leaving 14 bases between them. The V gene's germline CDR1 is MGHDK and CDR2 SYGVNS. The CDR3 length is 14 residues.

V and J are TRBV4-1 and TRBJ2-2; TRBD2 matches 9 bases. This CDR3 region has 14 residues. The germline gives CDR1 MGHRA, CDR2 YSYEKL. Trimming removed 5 bases from V and 8 bases from J; junction bases left unmatched: 6. The CDR3, as DNA: TGCGCCAGCAGCAAACCGGGACTAGCAGGGGAGCTGTTTTTT. This translates into CASSKPGLAGELFF.

The chain employs TRBV28 and TRBJ1-3, with TRBD1 identical over 7 bases. Germline CDR1 reads MDHEN; CDR2 reads SYDVKM. This CDR3 comprises 15 residues. Germline trimming cut 6 bases from V and 2 bases from J; bases unmatched to any gene: 7. The CDR3 protein is CASSPRGGTGNTIYF. In DNA, the CDR3 is TGTGCCAGCAGCCCCAGGGGGGGCACTGGAAACACCATATATTTT. Looking up the rest from reference TRBV28 and TRBJ1-3 gives the full variable domain: DVKVTQSSRYLVKRTGEKVFLECVQDMDHENMFWYRQDPGLGLRLIYFSYDVKMKEKGDIPEGYSVSREKKERFSLILESASTNQTSMYLCASSPRGGTGNTIYFGEGSWLTVV.

For this clone: The conserved final phenylalanine or tryptophan is absent from the CDR3, which likely points to a read error. The V and J genes are TRBV19 and TRBJ1-2, with D hard to call. Germline-derived CDR1 and CDR2 are LNHDA and SQIVND (reference sequence). Trimming took off 3 bases at V and 8 bases at J, with 13 bases between the two ends. CDR3 length: 13 amino acids. In DNA, the CDR3 is TGTGCCAGTAGTATCGACCGTGCTCGCGGCTACACCCTC. It translates to CASSIDRARGYTL.

In this sample, this clone turned up once. The J gene is TRBJ2-7, the V gene TRBV27; no definite D call. CDR3 length equals 15 residues. Trimming took 2 bases from V and 3 from J, leaving 14 bases between them. The germline gives CDR1 MNHEY, CDR2 SMNVEV (reference sequence). The CDR3 is CASSLLSGAFYEQYF. In DNA form, the CDR3 reads TGTGCCAGCAGTTTACTGTCCGGCGCATTCTACGAGCAGTACTTC.

This clone came up once. CDR3 coding DNA: TGTGCTAGTGCTCACCCGGACAGGGGGAGCTATGGCTACACCTTC. Its translation: CASAHPDRGSYGYTF. The chain couples TRBV12-5 to TRBJ1-2; 10 bases are a match to TRBD1. Unmatched junction bases numbered 9, after V lost 7 bases and J lost 4 bases. Germline V lookup: CDR1 LGHNT, CDR2 FRNRAP. The CDR3 is 15 residues long.

J is TRBJ2-7 and V is TRBV7-9, with 9 bases matching TRBD1. After removal of 0 bases from V and 5 bases from J, the junction contained 5 bases not matched to a gene. The CDR3 is made up of 15 amino acids. Germline V gene lookup returns CDR1 SEHNR and CDR2 FQNEAQ (reference sequence). DNA for the CDR3: TGTGCCAGCAGCTTAGCGCGGACAGGGGCCCACGAGCAGTACTTC. It translates to CASSLARTGAHEQYF. Using reference TRBV7-9 and TRBJ2-7 for the parts outside the CDR3, the full variable domain is DTGVSQNPRHKITKRGQNVTFRCDPISEHNRLYWYRQTLGQGPEFLTYFQNEAQLEKSRLLSDRFSAERPKGSFSTLEIQRTEQGDSAMYLCASSLARTGAHEQYFGPGTRLTVT.

This chain connects TRBV27 to TRBJ2-7; D is perhaps TRBD1 or TRBD2 (5 bases each). Germline V CDR1 and CDR2: MNHEY, SMNVEV (reference sequence). The CDR3 has 16 amino acids. Trimming pared 2 bases from V and 2 bases from J, leaving 16 bases between. DNA of the CDR3: TGTGCCAGCAGTTTAGAACGGGGCGGACGTACCTACGAGCAGTACTTC. Amino acid sequence: CASSLERGGRTYEQYF.

The chain carries TRBV5-1 and TRBJ2-1; a weak D match, TRBD2 (6 bases). CDR3 length equals 17 residues. CDR1 and CDR2 from the germline V gene are SGHRS and YFSETQ. V lost 4 bases and J lost 0, with 17 bases in between. The CDR3 sequence is CASSPGGGAPSYNEQFF. The CDR3, as DNA: TGCGCCAGCAGCCCCGGGGGTGGCGCCCCCTCCTACAATGAGCAGTTCTTC.

This chain's CDR3 is CATGVTGLTTGELFF. The CDR3 coding sequence is TGTGCCACCGGCGTAACAGGACTCACCACCGGGGAGCTGTTTTTT. The rearrangement links TRBV27 to TRBJ2-2, with D perhaps TRBD1 or TRBD2 (5 bases each). The V end lost 10 bases, the J end lost 4 bases, and 19 bases lay between the germline ends. Per germline, CDR1 MNHEY and CDR2 SMNVEV (reference sequence). The CDR3 sequence is 15 residues long.

Points on this clone: Compared with germline, one end of the junction differs, possibly owing to a read error. This sequence joins TRBV11-2 and TRBJ1-1; no definite D call. The CDR3 spans 13 residues. Germline V gives CDR1 SGHAT, CDR2 FQNNGV. CDR3 bases: TGTGCCAGCAGCTTAGTGGGCGACCCTGAGGCTTTCTTT. It is translated as CASSLVGDPEAFF. The full variable domain, rest sourced from reference TRBV11-2 and TRBJ1-1, is EAGVAQSPRYKIIEKRQSVAFWCNPISGHATLYWYQQILGQGPKLLIQFQNNGVVDDSQLPKDRFSAERLKGVDSTLKIQPAKLEDSAVYLCASSLVGDPEAFFGQGTRLTVV.

This clone was detected only a few times. J is TRBJ2-1 and V is TRBV6-6; 7 bases are a match to TRBD2. This CDR3 region has 15 residues. Germline CDR1 and CDR2: MNHNY and SVGAGI (reference sequence). V dropped 6 bases and J dropped 0; count of bases not matched to a gene: 5. The CDR3 sequence is CASSLADSSYNEQFF. CDR3 nucleotides: TGTGCCAGCAGCCTAGCGGATAGCTCCTACAATGAGCAGTTCTTC.